Included here is one T cell receptor (beta chain) sequence, with context. Its antigen is as yet unknown. TCRdb reanalysed the RT-PCR reads using MiXCR and keeps one entry per CDR3 protein. The sample lists roughly 170,000 distinct CDR3 sequences, nearly 9.5% occurring once. This record belongs to a study of response to subunit inactivated influenza vaccine. Points from the study as a whole: Few additional T cells are recruited per seasonal influenza vaccination, authors suggested.

J lost 2 bases, V lost 4 bases, and 7 bases had no gene match. This CDR3 contains 15 residues. Looked up from germline, CDR1 is SGHDT and CDR2 is YYEEEE. The sequence was collected from a man aged 50 to 59 who received an inactivated influenza vaccine. This chain connects TRBV5-6 to TRBJ2-3, with 7 positions matching TRBD2. The specimen was non-naive T cells sorted from PBMCs, collected on the day of vaccination. CDR3 DNA sequence: TGTGCCAGCAGCCCGGGGGGACTTACCACAGATACGCAGTATTTT. This translates into CASSPGGLTTDTQYF.